The entry below gives a single T cell receptor (beta chain) sequence along with its context. Its matching antigen is unknown. Germline V gives CDR1 MNHNY, CDR2 SVGAGI (reference sequence). J gave up 7 bases and V 10 bases, and 8 bases lay outside the gene matches. The CDR3 is 13 residues long. This record belongs to a study of T cells after posttransplantation cyclophosphamide. Using immunoSEQ multiplex PCR, the repertoire was profiled, and TCRdb retains in-frame clones only, with some absent. The data show fewer than 25,000 clones, 95% to 98% seen once. The study, taken as a whole, reports: TRB overlap between skin or GI tissue T cells and blood was limited.

The naive gate required viable CD3+CD4+ or CD3+CD8+ cells with CCR7+CD45RA+CD45RO-CD95-CD27+CD28+ phenotype. The origin of this receptor is a man aged 45-65 years in good health, CMV-negative, and a related stem cell transplant donor. Sequencing input: naive CD4+ T cells sorted from PBMCs. The chain recombines TRBV6-6 with TRBJ2-7; TRBD1 aligns across 12 bases. The CDR3 DNA is TGTGCCATATCGGGACAGGGGGCGGAGGAGCAGTACTTC. Amino acids: CAISGQGAEEQYF.